The 27 T cell receptor beta chains presented below share a single source sample, sequenced in a study of T cells in localized non-small cell lung cancer. Sequencing was performed with immunoSEQ multiplex PCR; in TCRdb, only in-frame clones are kept and a portion is missing. The sample records 100,000 or so clones, approximately 91% being singletons. The input for sequencing was PBMCs, taken before any cancer treatment. The receptors originated from a woman aged 35 to 70 with stage II squamous cell lung carcinoma.

This chain connects TRBV7-2 to TRBJ1-2; no definite D call. This CDR3 contains 16 residues. The V end lost 0 bases, the J end lost 8 bases, and 19 bases lay between the germline ends. In germline, CDR1 is SGHTA, CDR2 FQGNSA. The CDR3 coding sequence is TGTGCCAGCAGCTTAGCGTGGAAGGGTGGTGTCGAGGGCTACACCTTC. It is translated as CASSLAWKGGVEGYTF.

The V call is TRBV6-6, the J call TRBJ2-7, with D possibly TRBD2 on 6 matching bases. This CDR3 contains 15 residues. Trimming took 2 bases from V and 1 from J, leaving 12 bases between them. Germline V lookup: CDR1 MNHNY, CDR2 SVGAGI (reference sequence). The CDR3 is CASSYKVGGSYEQYF. CDR3 nucleotide sequence: TGTGCCAGCAGTTACAAGGTGGGGGGTTCCTACGAGCAGTACTTC.

The gene calls are TRBV7-2 and TRBJ1-2, with D perhaps TRBD1 (6 bases). CDR3 length: 18 amino acids. V gave up 1 base and J gave up 1 base, with 19 bases separating them. CDR1 SGHTA and CDR2 FQGNSA come from the germline V gene. Written as DNA, the CDR3 is TGTGCCAGCAGCTTAGATCCGGGGGCGCCCCTTTTTAACTATGGCTACACCTTC. Its protein is CASSLDPGAPLFNYGYTF.

The chain recombines TRBV20-1 with TRBJ2-5; TRBD2 might be the D (7 bases). Germline V CDR1 and CDR2: DFQATT, SNEGSKA (reference sequence). Deletions cut 7 bases from V and 7 bases from J, with 13 bases between. The CDR3 contains 11 residues. The DNA for the CDR3 is TGCAGTGTTGGAGGGGGGGGGACCCAGTACTTC. Amino acid sequence: CSVGGGGTQYF.

This chain connects TRBV27 to TRBJ2-1, with TRBD2 identical over 7 bases. Losses at the gene ends were 3 bases for V and 15 bases for J; bases not matched to a gene: 11. Germline CDR1 and CDR2: MNHEY and SMNVEV (reference sequence). The CDR3 spans 13 residues. CDR3 in DNA: TGTGCCAGCAGTTTGTTGAGGCGGGACTACTTGTTCTTC. This gives the protein CASSLLRRDYLFF.

The chain is built from TRBV6-5 and TRBJ1-5; no firm D call. CDR1 and CDR2 from the germline V gene are MNHEY and SVGAGI. Trimming took 2 bases from V and 0 from J, leaving 8 bases between them. The CDR3 has 15 residues. CDR3 DNA sequence: TGTGCCAGCAGTTACGGCGCGTATAGCAATCAGCCCCAGCATTTT. Protein sequence: CASSYGAYSNQPQHF.

The table lists this clone with a few counts. V is TRBV4-1 and J is TRBJ2-3; possible D gene TRBD2, 5 bases. V gave up 6 bases and J gave up 2 bases, with 12 bases separating them. The germline CDR1 and CDR2 sequences are MGHRA and YSYEKL. This CDR3 is built from 14 residues. CDR3 sequence reads: CASSSGLLTDTQYF. CDR3 DNA sequence: TGCGCCAGCAGTTCCGGACTCCTCACAGATACGCAGTATTTT.

In the case of this clone: Other DNA sequences in the sample encode the same CDR3. The rearrangement links TRBV29-1 to TRBJ1-1; possibly TRBD1 for D (5 bases). V was trimmed by 0 bases and J by 11 bases, leaving 13 bases between them. Germline V lookup: CDR1 SQVTM, CDR2 ANQGSEA. The CDR3 sequence is 12 residues long. CDR3 amino acids: CSVEEEQGFAFF. As DNA, the CDR3 is TGCAGCGTTGAAGAGGAGCAGGGTTTTGCTTTCTTT.

V and J are TRBV19 and TRBJ2-5; TRBD1 agrees at 8 bases. The CDR3 is 14 residues long. Germline V gene data show CDR1 as LNHDA and CDR2 as SQIVND (reference sequence). Germline trimming cut 3 bases from V and 2 bases from J; bases unmatched to any gene: 2. The CDR3 sequence is CASSIGTGQETQYF. The CDR3 bases are TGTGCCAGTAGTATCGGGACAGGTCAAGAGACCCAGTACTTC. The full variable domain, in which reference TRBV19 and TRBJ2-5 provide the parts outside the CDR3, is DGGITQSPKYLFRKEGQNVTLSCEQNLNHDAMYWYRQDPGQGLRLIYYSQIVNDFQKGDIAEGYSVSREKKESFPLTVTSAQKNPTAFYLCASSIGTGQETQYFGPGTRLLVL.

The CDR3 DNA reads TGCGCCAGCAGCATTCATTCCGGGTATACTGAAGCTTTCTTT. This sequence encodes CASSIHSGYTEAFF. V and J are TRBV5-1 and TRBJ1-1; D ambiguous. The CDR3 runs 14 residues. V shed 4 bases and J shed 5 bases, with 15 bases lying between them. Germline V gene sequence: CDR1 SGHRS, CDR2 YFSETQ. The whole variable domain, filled in from reference TRBV5-1 and TRBJ1-1, reads KAGVTQTPRYLIKTRGQQVTLSCSPISGHRSVSWYQQTPGQGLQFLFEYFSETQRNKGNFPGRFSGRQFSNSRSEMNVSTLELGDSALYLCASSIHSGYTEAFFGQGTRLTVV.

The CDR3 coding sequence is TGTGCCAGCAGCTTTGGAATCGCGGGGGCGTGGACAACTAATGAAAAACTGTTTTTT. It codes for CASSFGIAGAWTTNEKLFF. V usage is TRBV5-6 and J usage is TRBJ1-4; weak D call: TRBD1 (6 bases). V was clipped by 2 bases and J by 0 bases, with 20 bases between them. The germline gives CDR1 SGHDT, CDR2 YYEEEE. This CDR3 region has 19 residues.

This clone is a singleton in its sample. V usage is TRBV19 and J usage is TRBJ2-2; no clear D gene. This CDR3 region has 14 residues. Germline CDR1 reads LNHDA; CDR2 reads SQIVND (reference sequence). The V gene lost 3 bases and the J gene lost 0 bases, with 5 bases spanning the gap. Here the CDR3 reads CASSIGPNTGELFF. For the CDR3, the DNA is TGTGCCAGTAGTATTGGCCCGAACACCGGGGAGCTGTTTTTT.

The chain couples TRBV2 to TRBJ1-2, with 7 nucleotides matching TRBD1. V trimming: 4 bases; J trimming: 4 bases; junction bases outside the gene matches: 3. This CDR3 contains 13 residues. Germline lookup yields CDR1 SNHLY and CDR2 FYNNEI. The CDR3 loop is CASSGGTAYGYTF. The CDR3 nucleotides read TGTGCCAGCAGTGGAGGGACAGCCTATGGCTACACCTTC. Filled out from reference TRBV2 and TRBJ1-2, the complete variable domain reads EPEVTQTPSHQVTQMGQEVILRCVPISNHLYFYWYRQILGQKVEFLVSFYNNEISEKSEIFDDQFSVERPDGSNFTLKIRSTKLEDSAMYFCASSGGTAYGYTFGSGTRLTVV.

The sample holds one count of this clone. V is TRBV28 and J is TRBJ1-1; 7 nucleotides match TRBD1. The CDR3 loop spans 15 amino acids. CDR1 is MDHEN, CDR2 SYDVKM, per germline. V shed 1 base and J 5 bases; nucleotides not matched to a gene: 7. The CDR3 DNA follows: TGTGCCAGCAGTTTATTGGTCCAGGGGGGGACTGAAGCTTTCTTT. This codes for CASSLLVQGGTEAFF.

In its sample, this clone was seen once. The chain recombines TRBV30 with TRBJ1-2, with a possible D match to TRBD1 (5 bases). V shed 0 bases and J shed 2 bases, with 10 bases lying between them. This CDR3 has 14 amino acids. Germline loops: CDR1 GTSNPN, CDR2 SVGIG (reference sequence). The CDR3 here is CAWSVGGYNYGYTF. The CDR3, as DNA: TGTGCCTGGAGTGTGGGGGGATACAACTATGGCTACACCTTC. Supplemented by reference TRBV30 and TRBJ1-2, the full variable domain reads SQTIHQWPATLVQPVGSPLSLECTVEGTSNPNLYWYRQAAGRGLQLLFYSVGIGQISSEVPQNLSASRPQDRQFILSSKKLLLSDSGFYLCAWSVGGYNYGYTFGSGTRLTVV.

The chain employs TRBV2 and TRBJ2-5; D is uncertain. The CDR3 totals 13 residues. Germline assignment: CDR1 SNHLY and CDR2 FYNNEI. Trimming took off 7 bases at V and 5 bases at J, with 14 bases between the two ends. The CDR3 protein is CASTRNTPETQYF. The CDR3 bases are TGTGCCAGCACCAGGAATACTCCGGAGACCCAGTACTTC. The full variable domain, completed using reference TRBV2 and TRBJ2-5, is EPEVTQTPSHQVTQMGQEVILRCVPISNHLYFYWYRQILGQKVEFLVSFYNNEISEKSEIFDDQFSVERPDGSNFTLKIRSTKLEDSAMYFCASTRNTPETQYFGPGTRLLVL.

The V call is TRBV6-1, the J call TRBJ1-5; D gene uncertain. From germline, CDR1 is MNHNS and CDR2 SASEGT. CDR3 size: 12 residues. V lost 7 bases to trimming and J lost 0 bases, with 4 bases between them. As DNA, the CDR3 is TGTGCCAGCAAGGGTAGCAATCAGCCCCAGCATTTT. It specifies CASKGSNQPQHF.

The V and J genes are TRBV2 and TRBJ2-7, with D possibly matching TRBD2 (6 bases). Germline values: CDR1 SNHLY, CDR2 FYNNEI. Trimming shortened V by 10 bases and J by 0 bases, and 13 bases separated the two germline ends. The CDR3 has 13 amino acids. CDR3 sequence (DNA): TGTGCCACCCGGGACTCCTACTCCTACGAGCAGTACTTC. This sequence encodes CATRDSYSYEQYF.

The rearrangement links TRBV4-1 to TRBJ1-3; D remains ambiguous. This CDR3 is built from 15 residues. V was shortened by 0 bases and J by 0 bases, with 6 bases between the two germline ends. CDR1 and CDR2 from the germline V gene are MGHRA and YSYEKL. The CDR3 sequence: CASSQDPGSGNTIYF. CDR3 coding DNA: TGCGCCAGCAGCCAAGATCCCGGCTCTGGAAACACCATATATTTT.

The J gene is TRBJ2-1, the V gene TRBV5-8, with 7 bases identical to TRBD2. The CDR3 contains 15 residues. After removal of 6 bases from V and 0 bases from J, the junction contained 6 bases not matched to a gene. Per germline, CDR1 SGHTS and CDR2 YDEGEE. CDR3 sequence reads: CASTPGTNSYNEQFF. The CDR3 nucleotides read TGTGCCAGCACCCCTGGGACTAACTCCTACAATGAGCAGTTCTTC.

This clone was observed a single time. The chain employs TRBV27 and TRBJ2-3; the match to TRBD2 covers 11 bases. This CDR3 spans 15 amino acids. Germline CDR1 MNHEY, CDR2 SMNVEV (reference sequence). The junction had 4 bases not matched to a gene; V was cut back by 2 bases and J by 6 bases. This CDR3 reads CASSLSPSGRDTQYF. The CDR3 DNA reads TGTGCCAGCAGTTTAAGTCCTAGCGGGAGGGATACGCAGTATTTT.

The chain employs TRBV5-1 and TRBJ1-2, with 9 nucleotides matching TRBD1. This CDR3 contains 14 residues. Germline V gene data show CDR1 as SGHRS and CDR2 as YFSETQ. Trimming removed 0 bases from V and 7 bases from J; junction bases left unmatched: 4. The CDR3 reads CASSLDRGLGGYTF. For the CDR3, the DNA is TGCGCCAGCAGCTTGGACAGGGGGCTTGGTGGCTACACCTTC.

This chain connects TRBV19 to TRBJ2-1; D ambiguous. The germline gives CDR1 LNHDA, CDR2 SQIVND (reference sequence). The CDR3 contains 11 residues. V was clipped by 9 bases and J by 5 bases, with 8 bases between them. Written as DNA, the CDR3 is TGTGCCAGCGCCTTTAACAATGAGCAGTTCTTC. Its translation is CASAFNNEQFF.

The V call is TRBV4-2, the J call TRBJ1-1; D not certain. Deletions cut 0 bases from V and 7 bases from J, with 12 bases between. The germline gives CDR1 LGHNA, CDR2 YNFKEQ. The CDR3 contains 14 residues. The CDR3 coding sequence is TGTGCCAGCAGCCAAGATAAAACGGGCTATGAAGCTTTCTTT. Translated: CASSQDKTGYEAFF.

The chain has TRBV9 and TRBJ1-1; D ambiguous. This CDR3 has 13 amino acids. Germline V gene sequence: CDR1 SGDLS, CDR2 YYNGEE. V was pared by 0 bases and J by 1 base, with 4 bases between. CDR3 nucleotides: TGTGCCAGCAGCGTAGAGGGGAACACTGAAGCTTTCTTT. It specifies CASSVEGNTEAFF.

The V call is TRBV28, the J call TRBJ1-1; the D gene is possibly TRBD1 (5 bases). Germline V gene lookup returns CDR1 MDHEN and CDR2 SYDVKM. The V end lost 6 bases, the J end lost 2 bases, and 10 bases lay between the germline ends. This CDR3 has 13 amino acids. The CDR3: CASRGRLNTEAFF. CDR3 nucleotides: TGTGCCAGCAGGGGACGGCTAAACACTGAAGCTTTCTTT.

The chain carries TRBV29-1 and TRBJ1-1, with D unclear. The CDR3 loop spans 14 amino acids. V was trimmed by 3 bases and J by 2 bases, leaving 13 bases between them. The germline V gene encodes CDR1 SQVTM and CDR2 ANQGSEA. CDR3 loop: CSVDYDTPNTEAFF. As DNA, the CDR3 is TGCAGCGTTGACTATGACACACCAAACACTGAAGCTTTCTTT.